The 16 T cell receptor beta chains in this list originate from one sample, sequenced in a study of graft-versus-host responses after intestinal transplantation. Sequencing used immunoSEQ multiplex PCR; TCRdb keeps in-frame clones, though not all of them. The sample has 21,000 or so clones, approximately 60% seen once. The starting material was alloreactive CD4+ T cells from a mixed lymphocyte reaction culture, obtained before intestinal transplant. Subset reported: CFSE-low proliferating T cells sorted from roughly six-day pre-transplant mixed lymphocyte reaction (GvH or HvG direction). The receptor source for this set is a human patient who received an intestinal transplant.

This clone appeared a few times. The chain couples TRBV2 to TRBJ1-3; D unresolved. This CDR3 is built from 13 residues. CDR1 is SNHLY and CDR2 is FYNNEI in the germline V gene. Trimming left V 5 bases short and J 2 bases short, with 7 bases between. CDR3 region: CASSPVPGNTIYF. DNA of the CDR3: TGTGCCAGCAGTCCCGTCCCTGGAAACACCATATATTTT.

V is TRBV6-6 and J is TRBJ1-3; 7 nucleotides line up with TRBD1. The V gene end was trimmed by 7 bases and the J gene end by 0 bases; junction bases not matched to a gene: 9. Germline assignment: CDR1 MNHNY and CDR2 SVGAGI (reference sequence). The CDR3 is 16 residues long. Here the CDR3 DNA reads TGTGCCAGCACCACTCGACAGGGCTACTCTGGAAACACCATATATTTT. Its translation: CASTTRQGYSGNTIYF.

V and J are TRBV7-9 and TRBJ1-1; maybe TRBD1 (5 bases). V lost 5 bases and J lost 3, with 13 bases in between. In germline, CDR1 is SEHNR, CDR2 FQNEAQ (reference sequence). The CDR3 consists of 14 residues. The CDR3 region is CASSHGRGYTEAFF. In nucleotides, the CDR3 is TGTGCCAGCAGCCACGGGCGGGGGTACACTGAAGCTTTCTTT.

The chain couples TRBV2 to TRBJ2-3; TRBD2 agrees at 11 bases. The CDR3 length is 15 residues. With V trimmed by 4 bases and J by 6 bases, 6 bases remained unmatched. Germline lookup yields CDR1 SNHLY and CDR2 FYNNEI. This CDR3 is CASSVVASGGDTQYF. The CDR3, as DNA: TGTGCCAGCAGTGTTGTGGCTAGCGGGGGGGATACGCAGTATTTT.

V gene TRBV28 combines with J gene TRBJ1-2, with D unclear. Germline CDR1 MDHEN, CDR2 SYDVKM. The CDR3 has 13 amino acids. The V gene lost 5 bases and the J gene lost 5 bases, with 12 bases spanning the gap. The CDR3 here is CASSNKRGYGYTF. Written as DNA, the CDR3 is TGTGCCAGCAGTAACAAGAGAGGTTATGGCTACACCTTC.

This clone was recorded a few times. V gene TRBV4-2 combines with J gene TRBJ2-5, with D perhaps matching TRBD1 (6 bases). Trimming removed 8 bases at V and 5 bases at J, with 15 bases between. Per germline, CDR1 LGHNA and CDR2 YNFKEQ. The CDR3 extends over 13 amino acids. CDR3 sequence (DNA): TGTGCCAGCGGACAGCATGGGGTCGAGACCCAGTACTTC. Translation gives CASGQHGVETQYF.

The chain employs TRBV10-3 and TRBJ1-5, with D possibly TRBD1 on 6 matching bases. Germline CDR1 and CDR2: ENHRY and SYGVKD. The CDR3 runs 15 residues. Deletions cut 0 bases from V and 3 bases from J, with 9 bases between. The CDR3 nucleotides read TGTGCCATCAGTGAGTCTGGACAGCCCAATCAGCCCCAGCATTTT. Encoded protein: CAISESGQPNQPQHF.

This clone came up a few times. The chain combines TRBV7-6 with TRBJ2-7; 9 nucleotides match TRBD1. CDR1 is SGHVS, CDR2 FNYEAQ, per germline. The J segment lost 4 bases and the V segment lost 1 base, leaving 14 bases of the junction unmatched. This CDR3 is 18 amino acids long. CDR3 in DNA: TGTGCCAGCAGCTTAGTGAGTTGGCAGGGGACAGGGACTTACGAGCAGTACTTC. Its protein product is CASSLVSWQGTGTYEQYF.

The sample holds one count of this clone. The chain combines TRBV5-1 with TRBJ1-2; 10 bases match TRBD1. Germline V CDR1 and CDR2: SGHRS, YFSETQ. J was trimmed by 8 bases and V by 4 bases; bases with no gene match: 11. CDR3 size: 15 residues. The CDR3, as DNA: TGCGCCAGCAGCCCGGGACAGGGGTTCATGATGGGCTACACCTTC. Amino acid sequence: CASSPGQGFMMGYTF.

The V gene is TRBV28, the J gene TRBJ2-7, with 10 bases lining up with TRBD2. J gave up 8 bases and V 6 bases, and 13 bases lay outside the gene matches. Germline lookup yields CDR1 MDHEN and CDR2 SYDVKM. This CDR3 spans 15 amino acids. The CDR3 is CASSRPGTSDMKQYF. In nucleotides, the CDR3 is TGTGCCAGCAGCCGACCCGGGACTAGCGATATGAAGCAGTACTTC. Filled out from reference TRBV28 and TRBJ2-7, the complete variable domain reads DVKVTQSSRYLVKRTGEKVFLECVQDMDHENMFWYRQDPGLGLRLIYFSYDVKMKEKGDIPEGYSVSREKKERFSLILESASTNQTSMYLCASSRPGTSDMKQYFGPGTRLTVT.

This clone was found a few times. CDR3 residues: CASSEIGGTGELFF. CDR3 sequence (DNA): TGTGCCAGCAGTGAAATTGGAGGGACCGGGGAGCTGTTTTTT. The J gene is TRBJ2-2, the V gene TRBV6-1; D is possibly TRBD2 (6 bases). Deletions cut 2 bases from V and 5 bases from J, with 9 bases between. From germline, CDR1 is MNHNS and CDR2 SASEGT. The CDR3 is 14 amino acids.

The chain joins TRBV9 to TRBJ1-2; 8 nucleotides align to TRBD1. The CDR3 consists of 15 residues. V lost 3 bases to trimming and J lost 2 bases; unmatched junction nucleotides: 6. The germline gives CDR1 SGDLS, CDR2 YYNGEE. In DNA form, the CDR3 reads TGTGCCAGCAGCGGAATGCGGACAGGGAACTATGGCTACACCTTC. Translating it yields CASSGMRTGNYGYTF.

The chain combines TRBV15 with TRBJ1-2; 7 positions agree with TRBD1. V shed 0 bases, J shed 7 bases, and the junction held 11 bases outside the gene matches. From germline, CDR1 is LNHNV and CDR2 YYDKDF (reference sequence). The CDR3 is 16 residues long. The CDR3 DNA follows: TGTGCCACCAGCAGAGAGGGGTACAGGGGAAATCTTGGCTACACCTTC. It specifies CATSREGYRGNLGYTF.

This chain links TRBV19 with TRBJ2-3; tentative D call: TRBD2 (5 bases). Germline lookup yields CDR1 LNHDA and CDR2 SQIVND (reference sequence). This CDR3 spans 15 amino acids. The V end was cut by 5 bases, the J end by 4 bases, with 16 bases between. The CDR3, as DNA: TGTGCCAGTAGTTACTGGACCCAAGCGGCAGATACGCAGTATTTT. Its translation is CASSYWTQAADTQYF.

The chain couples TRBV29-1 to TRBJ1-2; 7 nucleotides agree with TRBD1. Germline assignment: CDR1 SQVTM and CDR2 ANQGSEA. V trimming: 6 bases; J trimming: 8 bases; junction bases outside the gene matches: 6. CDR3 size: 11 residues. The CDR3 bases are TGCAGCGTCGAGGGGGACAGAGGCTACACCTTC. Translation gives CSVEGDRGYTF.

The V call is TRBV10-3, the J call TRBJ2-2; perhaps TRBD2 as D (5 bases). Germline-derived CDR1 and CDR2 are ENHRY and SYGVKD. Trimming cost V 2 bases and J 5 bases, with 15 bases left between them. The CDR3 is made up of 16 amino acids. For the CDR3, the DNA is TGTGCCATCAGTGAGCCCGGGAAGCACCGAACCGGGGAGCTGTTTTTT. Encoded protein: CAISEPGKHRTGELFF.